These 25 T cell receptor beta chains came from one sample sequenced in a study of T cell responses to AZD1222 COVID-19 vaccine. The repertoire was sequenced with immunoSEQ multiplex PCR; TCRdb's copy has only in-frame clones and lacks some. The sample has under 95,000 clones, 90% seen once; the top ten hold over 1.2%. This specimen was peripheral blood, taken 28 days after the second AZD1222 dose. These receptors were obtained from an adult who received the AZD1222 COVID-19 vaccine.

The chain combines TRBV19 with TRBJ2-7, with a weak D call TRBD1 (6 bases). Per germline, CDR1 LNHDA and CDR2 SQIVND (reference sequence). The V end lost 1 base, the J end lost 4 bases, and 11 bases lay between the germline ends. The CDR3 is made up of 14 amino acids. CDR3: CASSIARGEYEQYF. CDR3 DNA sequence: TGTGCCAGTAGTATAGCCAGGGGTGAGTACGAGCAGTACTTC.

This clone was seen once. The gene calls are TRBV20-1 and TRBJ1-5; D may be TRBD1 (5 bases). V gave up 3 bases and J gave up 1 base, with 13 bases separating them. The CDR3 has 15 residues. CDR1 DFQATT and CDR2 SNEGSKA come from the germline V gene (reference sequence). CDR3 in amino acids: CSASLDSLSNQPQHF. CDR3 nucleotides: TGCAGTGCTAGTTTAGACAGCTTGAGCAATCAGCCCCAGCATTTT.

The CDR3 loop reads CAWSSGHPQPQHF. For the CDR3, the DNA is TGTGCCTGGAGTTCCGGACACCCTCAGCCCCAGCATTTT. The genes are TRBV30 and TRBJ1-5, with D perhaps TRBD1 (5 bases). Germline assignment: CDR1 GTSNPN and CDR2 SVGIG (reference sequence). V was clipped by 2 bases and J by 6 bases, with 11 bases between them. The CDR3 consists of 13 residues.

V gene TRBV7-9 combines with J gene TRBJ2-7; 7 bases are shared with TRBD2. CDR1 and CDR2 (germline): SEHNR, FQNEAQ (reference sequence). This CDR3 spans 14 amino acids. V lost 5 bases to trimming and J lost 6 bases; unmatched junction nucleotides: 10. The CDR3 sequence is CASSGGDLWGEQYF. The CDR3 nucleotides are TGTGCCAGCAGCGGGGGGGACCTTTGGGGCGAGCAGTACTTC.

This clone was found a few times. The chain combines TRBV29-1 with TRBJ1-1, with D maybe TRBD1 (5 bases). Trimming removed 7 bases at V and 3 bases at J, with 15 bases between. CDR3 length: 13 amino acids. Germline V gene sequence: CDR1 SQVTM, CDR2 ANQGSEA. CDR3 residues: CSASGTVYTEAFF. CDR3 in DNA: TGCAGCGCCTCCGGGACGGTCTACACTGAAGCTTTCTTT.

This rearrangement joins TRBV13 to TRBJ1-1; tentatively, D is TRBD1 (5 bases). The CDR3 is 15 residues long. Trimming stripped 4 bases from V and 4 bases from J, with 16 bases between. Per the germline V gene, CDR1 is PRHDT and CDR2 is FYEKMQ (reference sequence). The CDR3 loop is CASSSRGVGSTEAFF. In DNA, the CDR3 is TGTGCCAGCAGCTCCCGGGGCGTAGGGAGCACTGAAGCTTTCTTT.

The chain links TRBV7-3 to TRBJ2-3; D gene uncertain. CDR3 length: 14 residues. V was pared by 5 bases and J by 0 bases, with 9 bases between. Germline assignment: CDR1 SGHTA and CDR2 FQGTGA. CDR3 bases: TGTGCCAGCAGCCCGCTAGGGAGCACAGATACGCAGTATTTT. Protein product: CASSPLGSTDTQYF.

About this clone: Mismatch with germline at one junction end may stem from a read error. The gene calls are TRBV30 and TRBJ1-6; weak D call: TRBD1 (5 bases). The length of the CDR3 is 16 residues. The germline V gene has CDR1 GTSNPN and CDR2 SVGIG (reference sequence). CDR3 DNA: TGTGCCTGGAGTGCACACCGGGGCTCCAATAATTCACCCCTCCACTTT. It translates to CAWSAHRGSNNSPLHF.

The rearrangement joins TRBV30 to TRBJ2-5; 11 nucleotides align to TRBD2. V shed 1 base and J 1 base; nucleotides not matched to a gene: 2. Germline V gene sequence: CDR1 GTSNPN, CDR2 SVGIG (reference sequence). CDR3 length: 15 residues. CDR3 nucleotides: TGTGCCTGGAGTGGCCTAGCGGGGGGCCAAGAGACCCAGTACTTC. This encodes CAWSGLAGGQETQYF. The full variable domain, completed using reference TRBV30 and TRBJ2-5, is SQTIHQWPATLVQPVGSPLSLECTVEGTSNPNLYWYRQAAGRGLQLLFYSVGIGQISSEVPQNLSASRPQDRQFILSSKKLLLSDSGFYLCAWSGLAGGQETQYFGPGTRLLVL.

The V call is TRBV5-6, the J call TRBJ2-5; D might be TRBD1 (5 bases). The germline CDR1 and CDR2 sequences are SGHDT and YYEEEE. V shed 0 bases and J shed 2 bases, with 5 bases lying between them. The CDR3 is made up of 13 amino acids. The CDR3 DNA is TGTGCCAGCAGCTTGGGACAGCAAGAGACCCAGTACTTC. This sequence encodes CASSLGQQETQYF. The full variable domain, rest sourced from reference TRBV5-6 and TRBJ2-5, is DAGVTQSPTHLIKTRGQQVTLRCSPKSGHDTVSWYQQALGQGPQFIFQYYEEEERQRGNFPDRFSGHQFPNYSSELNVNALLLGDSALYLCASSLGQQETQYFGPGTRLLVL.

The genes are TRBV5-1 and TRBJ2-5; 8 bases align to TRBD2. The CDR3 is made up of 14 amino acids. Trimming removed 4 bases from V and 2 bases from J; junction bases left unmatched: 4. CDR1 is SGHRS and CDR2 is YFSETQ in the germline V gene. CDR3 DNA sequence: TGCGCCAGCAGCCCGGGACTAGGGCAAGAGACCCAGTACTTC. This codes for CASSPGLGQETQYF.

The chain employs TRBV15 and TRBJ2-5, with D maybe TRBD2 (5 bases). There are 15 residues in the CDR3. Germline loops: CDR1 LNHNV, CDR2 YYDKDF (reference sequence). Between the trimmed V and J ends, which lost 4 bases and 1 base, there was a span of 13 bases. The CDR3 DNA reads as TGTGCCACCAGCATATACCGACTAACCCAAGAGACCCAGTACTTC. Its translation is CATSIYRLTQETQYF.

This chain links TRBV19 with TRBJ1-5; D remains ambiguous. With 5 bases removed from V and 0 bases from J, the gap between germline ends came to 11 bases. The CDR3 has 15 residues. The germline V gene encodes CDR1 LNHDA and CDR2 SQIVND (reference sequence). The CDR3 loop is CASSPTATSNQPQHF. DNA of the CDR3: TGTGCCAGTAGTCCGACCGCAACTAGCAATCAGCCCCAGCATTTT.

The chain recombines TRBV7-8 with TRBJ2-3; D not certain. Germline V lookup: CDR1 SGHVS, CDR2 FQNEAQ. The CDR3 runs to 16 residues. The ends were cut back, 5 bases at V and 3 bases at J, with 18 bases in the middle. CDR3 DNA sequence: TGTGCCAGCAGCCCCTACCGTTTTCCCGGGACAGATACGCAGTATTTT. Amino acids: CASSPYRFPGTDTQYF.

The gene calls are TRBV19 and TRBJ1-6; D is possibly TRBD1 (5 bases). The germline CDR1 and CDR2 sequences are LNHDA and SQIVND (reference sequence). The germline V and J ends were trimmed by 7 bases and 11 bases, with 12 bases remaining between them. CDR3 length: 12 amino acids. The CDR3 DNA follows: TGTGCCAGTAAGGAGGGGTCCACACCCCTCCACTTT. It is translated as CASKEGSTPLHF.

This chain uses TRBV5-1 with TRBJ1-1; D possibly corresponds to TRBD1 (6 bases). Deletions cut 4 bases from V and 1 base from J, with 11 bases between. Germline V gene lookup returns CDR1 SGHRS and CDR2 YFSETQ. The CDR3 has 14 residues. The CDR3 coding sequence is TGCGCCAGCAGCCCCAGAGGGGGGAACACTGAAGCTTTCTTT. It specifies CASSPRGGNTEAFF. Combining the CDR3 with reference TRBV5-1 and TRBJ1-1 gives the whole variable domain KAGVTQTPRYLIKTRGQQVTLSCSPISGHRSVSWYQQTPGQGLQFLFEYFSETQRNKGNFPGRFSGRQFSNSRSEMNVSTLELGDSALYLCASSPRGGNTEAFFGQGTRLTVV.

The CDR3 DNA reads as TGTGCCAGCAGCGGCAACTATGGCTACACCTTC. Translated: CASSGNYGYTF. The chain joins TRBV11-2 to TRBJ1-2, with D uncertain. Germline CDR1 SGHAT, CDR2 FQNNGV. V shed 5 bases and J shed 2 bases, with 3 bases lying between them. The CDR3 extends over 11 amino acids.

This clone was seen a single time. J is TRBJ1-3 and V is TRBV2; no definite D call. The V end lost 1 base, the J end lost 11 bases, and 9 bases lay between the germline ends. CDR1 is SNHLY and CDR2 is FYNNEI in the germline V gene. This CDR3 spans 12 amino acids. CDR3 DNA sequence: TGTGCCAGCAGTGAAGGGGTTCGAGCCATATATTTT. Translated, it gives CASSEGVRAIYF.

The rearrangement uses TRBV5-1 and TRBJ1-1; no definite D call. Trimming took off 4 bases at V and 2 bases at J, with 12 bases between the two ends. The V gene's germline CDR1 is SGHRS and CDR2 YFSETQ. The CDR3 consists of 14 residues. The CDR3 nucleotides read TGCGCCAGCAGCCCGACTCAAACCAACACTGAAGCTTTCTTT. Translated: CASSPTQTNTEAFF.

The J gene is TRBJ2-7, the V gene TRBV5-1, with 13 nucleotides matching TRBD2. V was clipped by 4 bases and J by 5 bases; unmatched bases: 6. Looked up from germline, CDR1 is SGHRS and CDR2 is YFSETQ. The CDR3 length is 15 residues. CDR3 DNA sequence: TGCGCCAGCAGCAAGGGACTAGCGGGGTCCGACGAGCAGTACTTC. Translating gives CASSKGLAGSDEQYF.

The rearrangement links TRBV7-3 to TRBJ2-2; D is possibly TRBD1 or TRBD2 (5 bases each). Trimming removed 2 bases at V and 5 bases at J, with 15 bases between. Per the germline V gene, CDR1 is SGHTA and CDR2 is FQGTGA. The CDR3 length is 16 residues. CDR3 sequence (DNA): TGTGCCAGCAGCTTAGAGGGGCAACATGGGACCGGGGAGCTGTTTTTT. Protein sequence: CASSLEGQHGTGELFF.

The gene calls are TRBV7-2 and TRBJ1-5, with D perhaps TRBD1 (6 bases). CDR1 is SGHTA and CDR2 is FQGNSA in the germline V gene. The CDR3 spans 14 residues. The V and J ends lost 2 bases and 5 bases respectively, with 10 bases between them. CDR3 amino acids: CASSLKGGYQPQHF. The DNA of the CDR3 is TGTGCCAGCAGCTTAAAGGGGGGTTATCAGCCCCAGCATTTT.

The CDR3 loop reads CASKRTQDGTGELFF. The DNA for the CDR3 is TGTGCCAGCAAACGGACCCAGGATGGCACCGGGGAGCTGTTTTTT. The rearrangement links TRBV5-4 to TRBJ2-2; no clear D gene. The germline V gene encodes CDR1 SGHNT and CDR2 YYREEE (reference sequence). This CDR3 has 15 residues. V was pared by 6 bases and J by 4 bases, with 16 bases between.

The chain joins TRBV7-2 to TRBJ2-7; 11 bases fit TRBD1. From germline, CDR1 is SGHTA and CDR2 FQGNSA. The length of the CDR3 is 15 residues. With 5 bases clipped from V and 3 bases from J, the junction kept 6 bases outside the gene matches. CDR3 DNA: TGTGCCAGCAGCATAGGGACAGGGGGTATCTACGAGCAGTACTTC. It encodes CASSIGTGGIYEQYF.

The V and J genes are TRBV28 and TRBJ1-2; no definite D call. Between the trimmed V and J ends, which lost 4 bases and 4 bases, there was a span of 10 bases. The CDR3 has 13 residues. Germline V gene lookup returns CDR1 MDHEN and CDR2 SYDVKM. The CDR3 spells CASSSVGSYGYTF. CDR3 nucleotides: TGTGCCAGCAGTTCCGTGGGGAGCTATGGCTACACCTTC.